The next 7 T cell receptor beta chains were all read from a single sample in a study of T cell repertoires in cytomegalovirus infection. TCRdb itself ran the reads through MiXCR, one entry per CDR3 protein. The sample has approximately 750,000 distinct CDR3 sequences; 35% to 40% are singletons. What was sequenced was PBMCs. These TCRs come from a human donor in good health (CMV status not recorded). Some clones in this sample may be carry-over from other donors' samples.

This clonotype was observed at least ten times. The chain carries TRBV12-3 or TRBV12-4 and TRBJ2-1; D is unclear. Trimming removed 6 bases from V and 9 bases from J, with 18 bases in between. This CDR3 comprises 14 residues. The chain's CDR3 is CASSHPLGIGEQFF. The CDR3 DNA is TGTGCCAGCAGCCACCCCTTAGGTATTGGTGAGCAGTTCTTC.

Notes on this clonotype: The missing conserved phenylalanine or tryptophan at the end of this CDR3 makes a read error likely. The J gene is TRBJ2-7, the V gene TRBV28; D unresolved. The CDR3 runs to 12 residues. In germline, CDR1 is MDHEN, CDR2 SYDVKM. Trimming pared 5 bases from V and 1 base from J, leaving 6 bases between. The CDR3 DNA follows: TGTGCCAGCAGTCCGCCTTCCTACGAGCAGTACTTA. Residues: CASSPPSYEQYL.

The chain employs TRBV20-1 and TRBJ2-7; tentative D call: TRBD1 (6 bases). In germline, CDR1 is DFQATT, CDR2 SNEGSKA (reference sequence). This CDR3 region has 15 residues. V gave up 2 bases and J gave up 1 base, with 15 bases separating them. The CDR3 is CSARTSRDTSYEQYF. CDR3 in DNA: TGCAGTGCTAGAACATCCCGGGACACATCCTACGAGCAGTACTTC.

The chain uses TRBV11-3 and TRBJ1-1; D ambiguous. The V gene lost 5 bases and the J gene lost 0 bases, with 13 bases spanning the gap. Germline CDR1 SGHNT, CDR2 YENEEA. The CDR3 contains 15 residues. The CDR3 spells CASSERRRMNTEAFF. The CDR3 region has the DNA TGTGCCAGCAGCGAAAGACGGAGGATGAACACTGAAGCTTTCTTT.

In this sample, this clonotype turned up a few times. V gene TRBV7-9 combines with J gene TRBJ1-5, with D possibly being TRBD1 (5 bases). Germline loops: CDR1 SEHNR, CDR2 FQNEAQ (reference sequence). The CDR3 extends over 16 amino acids. Trimming cost V 1 base and J 3 bases, with 13 bases left between them. CDR3 nucleotides: TGTGCCAGCAGCTTAGTTGGGGAAGGGGTCAATCAGCCCCAGCATTTT. It yields the protein CASSLVGEGVNQPQHF. Drawing the rest from reference TRBV7-9 and TRBJ1-5, the complete variable domain is DTGVSQNPRHKITKRGQNVTFRCDPISEHNRLYWYRQTLGQGPEFLTYFQNEAQLEKSRLLSDRFSAERPKGSFSTLEIQRTEQGDSAMYLCASSLVGEGVNQPQHFGDGTRLSIL.

This clonotype was seen a few times. The V and J genes are TRBV2 and TRBJ1-2; D is perhaps TRBD1 (5 bases). This CDR3 contains 13 residues. The V gene lost 5 bases and the J gene lost 7 bases, with 14 bases spanning the gap. Germline V gene sequence: CDR1 SNHLY, CDR2 FYNNEI. DNA for the CDR3: TGTGCCAGCAGTTCTAGGCTCAGGGTTGGCTACACCTTC. Translating gives CASSSRLRVGYTF.

The J gene is TRBJ1-1, the V gene TRBV19; the D gene is possibly TRBD1 (5 bases). Trimming cost V 7 bases and J 1 base, with 13 bases left between them. Germline CDR1 LNHDA, CDR2 SQIVND (reference sequence). This CDR3 has 14 amino acids. The CDR3 region is CASNGITGNTEAFF. The DNA for the CDR3 is TGTGCCAGTAACGGGATTACAGGGAACACTGAAGCTTTCTTT.